The sequence of this T cell receptor (beta chain) was determined in a study of ipilimumab plus nivolumab after autologous stem cell transplantation. Study information: The myeloma cohort included high-risk transplant-naive patients and patients relapsing within 3 years of a first autologous transplant. Points from the study as a whole: The authors say TCR, Treg and microbiome findings warrant further study.

Germline V CDR1 and CDR2: SEHNR, FQNEAQ (reference sequence). CDR3 length: 15 amino acids. The ends lost 1 base at V and 8 bases at J; junction bases unmatched: 7. Details on this clone: Antigen: not known.

Checkpoint therapy with ipilimumab 1 mg/kg began 14 to 28 days after transplant. Patients received nivolumab 3 mg/kg at weeks 1, 4, 7, 10, then fortnightly to week 26. Assay: immunoSEQ multiplex PCR; the TCRdb copy retains only in-frame clones and omits some. Of about 43,000 clones in the sample, roughly 84% were seen once. The J gene is TRBJ1-4, the V gene TRBV7-9, with TRBD1 identical over 7 bases. Sequencing used PBMCs, obtained in a trial of ipilimumab plus nivolumab as post-transplant consolidation. This receptor was obtained from a male donor with multiple myeloma. The CDR3 sequence is CASSLVLGGGEKLFF. CDR3 DNA: TGTGCCAGCAGCTTAGTTTTAGGGGGCGGAGAAAAACTGTTTTTT.